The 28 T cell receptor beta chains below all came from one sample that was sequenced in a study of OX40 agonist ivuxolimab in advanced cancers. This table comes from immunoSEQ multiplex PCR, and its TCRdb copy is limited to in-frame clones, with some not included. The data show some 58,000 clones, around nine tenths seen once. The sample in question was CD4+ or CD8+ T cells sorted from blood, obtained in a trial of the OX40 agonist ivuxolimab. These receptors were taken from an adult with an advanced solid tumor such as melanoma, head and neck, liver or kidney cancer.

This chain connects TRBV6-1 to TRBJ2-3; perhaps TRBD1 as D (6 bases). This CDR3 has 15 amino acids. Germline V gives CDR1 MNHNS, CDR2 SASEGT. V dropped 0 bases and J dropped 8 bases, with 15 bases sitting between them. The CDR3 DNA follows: TGTGCCAGCAGTGAAGCTAGGGGGATTCGAGGTACGCAGTATTTT. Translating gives CASSEARGIRGTQYF.

The CDR3 nucleotides read TGTGCCAGCTCACCATCTGCAGGGGTGGATGGCTACACCTTC. Translation gives CASSPSAGVDGYTF. This rearrangement joins TRBV18 to TRBJ1-2, with a tentative D call TRBD1 (6 bases). Deletions cut 2 bases from V and 6 bases from J, with 13 bases between. The CDR3 spans 14 residues. Germline lookup yields CDR1 KGHSH and CDR2 LQKENI.

CDR3 amino acids: CASSFTGGSYGYTF. The DNA of the CDR3 is TGTGCCAGCAGCTTCACAGGGGGCTCCTATGGCTACACCTTC. The rearrangement joins TRBV6-4 to TRBJ1-2; 9 bases fit TRBD1. Trimming removed 6 bases from V and 4 bases from J; junction bases left unmatched: 6. Per the germline V gene, CDR1 is MRHNA and CDR2 is SNTAGT. The CDR3 runs to 14 residues.

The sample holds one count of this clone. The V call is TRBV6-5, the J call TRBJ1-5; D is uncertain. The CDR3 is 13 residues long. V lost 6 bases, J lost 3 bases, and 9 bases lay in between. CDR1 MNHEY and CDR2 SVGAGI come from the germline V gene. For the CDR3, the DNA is TGTGCCAGCAGCCTGGGGAACAATCAGCCCCAGCATTTT. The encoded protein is CASSLGNNQPQHF.

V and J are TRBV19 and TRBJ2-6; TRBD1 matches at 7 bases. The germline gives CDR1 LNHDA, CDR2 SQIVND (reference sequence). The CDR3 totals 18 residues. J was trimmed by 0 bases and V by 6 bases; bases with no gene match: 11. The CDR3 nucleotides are TGTGCCAGTAGAGGGGGCGGCAGGATCAGCTCTGGGGCCAACGTCCTGACTTTC. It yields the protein CASRGGGRISSGANVLTF.

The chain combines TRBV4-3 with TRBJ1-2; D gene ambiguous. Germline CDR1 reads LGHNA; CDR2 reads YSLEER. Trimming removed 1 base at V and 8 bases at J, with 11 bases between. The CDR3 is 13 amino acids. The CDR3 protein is CASSQGLGNGYTF. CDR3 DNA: TGCGCCAGCAGCCAAGGGTTGGGGAACGGCTACACCTTC.

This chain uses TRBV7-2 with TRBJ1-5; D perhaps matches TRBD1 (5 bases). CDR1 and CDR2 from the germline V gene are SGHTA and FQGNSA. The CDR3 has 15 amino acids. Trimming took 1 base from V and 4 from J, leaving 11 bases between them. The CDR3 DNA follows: TGTGCCAGCAGCTTAGGGTCAGGGAGGAATCAGCCCCAGCATTTT. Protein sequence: CASSLGSGRNQPQHF. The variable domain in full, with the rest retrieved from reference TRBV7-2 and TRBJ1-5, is GAGVSQSPSNKVTEKGKDVELRCDPISGHTALYWYRQSLGQGLEFLIYFQGNSAPDKSGLPSDRFSAERTGGSVSTLTIQRTQQEDSAVYLCASSLGSGRNQPQHFGDGTRLSIL.

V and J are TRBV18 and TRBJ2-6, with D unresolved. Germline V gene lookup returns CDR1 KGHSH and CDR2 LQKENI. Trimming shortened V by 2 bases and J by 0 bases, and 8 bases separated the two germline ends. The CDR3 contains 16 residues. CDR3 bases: TGTGCCAGCTCACCAGTGCAGAGCTCTGGGGCCAACGTCCTGACTTTC. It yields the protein CASSPVQSSGANVLTF.

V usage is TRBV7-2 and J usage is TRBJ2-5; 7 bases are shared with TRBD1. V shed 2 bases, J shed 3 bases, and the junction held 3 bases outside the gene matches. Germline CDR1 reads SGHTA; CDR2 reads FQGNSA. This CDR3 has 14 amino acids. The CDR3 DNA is TGTGCCAGCAGCTTACTCGGGACAGAAGAGACCCAGTACTTC. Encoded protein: CASSLLGTEETQYF. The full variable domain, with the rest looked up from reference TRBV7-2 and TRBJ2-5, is GAGVSQSPSNKVTEKGKDVELRCDPISGHTALYWYRQSLGQGLEFLIYFQGNSAPDKSGLPSDRFSAERTGGSVSTLTIQRTQQEDSAVYLCASSLLGTEETQYFGPGTRLLVL.

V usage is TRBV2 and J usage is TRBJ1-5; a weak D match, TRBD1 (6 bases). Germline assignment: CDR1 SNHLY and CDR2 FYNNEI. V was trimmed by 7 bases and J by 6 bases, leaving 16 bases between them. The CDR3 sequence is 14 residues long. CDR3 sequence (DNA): TGTGCCAGCAACCGGGACATTTATGGTCAGCCCCAGCATTTT. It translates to CASNRDIYGQPQHF.

In nucleotides, the CDR3 is TGTGCCAGCAGCTTGGGCCTCTCTACCGGGGAGCTGTTTTTT. Protein: CASSLGLSTGELFF. The rearrangement uses TRBV11-3 and TRBJ2-2; D gene uncertain. CDR3 length equals 14 residues. CDR1 and CDR2 (germline): SGHNT, YENEEA. The germline V and J ends were trimmed by 3 bases and 5 bases, with 10 bases remaining between them.

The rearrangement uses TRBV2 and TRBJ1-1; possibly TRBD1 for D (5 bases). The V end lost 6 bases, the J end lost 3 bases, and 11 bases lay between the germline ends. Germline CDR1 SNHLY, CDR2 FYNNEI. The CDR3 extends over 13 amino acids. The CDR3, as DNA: TGTGCCAGCAGAGATACAGGATACACTGAAGCTTTCTTT. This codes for CASRDTGYTEAFF.

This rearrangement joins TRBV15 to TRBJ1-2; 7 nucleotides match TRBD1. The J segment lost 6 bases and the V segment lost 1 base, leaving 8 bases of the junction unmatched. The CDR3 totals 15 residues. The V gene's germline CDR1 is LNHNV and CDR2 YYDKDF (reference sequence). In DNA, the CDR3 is TGTGCCACCAGCAGAGGGGGTGCAGGGGGGCATGGCTACACCTTC. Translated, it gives CATSRGGAGGHGYTF.

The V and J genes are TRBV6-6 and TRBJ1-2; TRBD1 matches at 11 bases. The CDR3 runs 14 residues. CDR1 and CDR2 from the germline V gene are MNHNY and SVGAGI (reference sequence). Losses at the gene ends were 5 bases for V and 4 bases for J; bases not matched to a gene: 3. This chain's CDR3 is CASSRGTGGYGYTF. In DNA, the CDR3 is TGTGCCAGCAGTCGGGGGACAGGGGGCTATGGCTACACCTTC.

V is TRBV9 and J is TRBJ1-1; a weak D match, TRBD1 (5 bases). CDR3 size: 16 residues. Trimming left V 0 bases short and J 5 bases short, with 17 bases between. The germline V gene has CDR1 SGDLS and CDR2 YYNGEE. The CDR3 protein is CASSVVFLGDGTEAFF. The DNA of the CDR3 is TGTGCCAGCAGCGTAGTTTTCCTAGGGGATGGGACTGAAGCTTTCTTT. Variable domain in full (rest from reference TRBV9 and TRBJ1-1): DSGVTQTPKHLITATGQRVTLRCSPRSGDLSVYWYQQSLDQGLQFLIQYYNGEERAKGNILERFSAQQFPDLHSELNLSSLELGDSALYFCASSVVFLGDGTEAFFGQGTRLTVV.

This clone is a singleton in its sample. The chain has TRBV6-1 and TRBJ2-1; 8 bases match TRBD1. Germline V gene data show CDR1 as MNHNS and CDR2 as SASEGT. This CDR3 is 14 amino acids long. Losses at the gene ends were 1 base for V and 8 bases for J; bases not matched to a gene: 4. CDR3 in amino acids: CASSEGGQVHEQFF. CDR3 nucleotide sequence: TGTGCCAGCAGTGAAGGGGGACAGGTCCATGAGCAGTTCTTC.

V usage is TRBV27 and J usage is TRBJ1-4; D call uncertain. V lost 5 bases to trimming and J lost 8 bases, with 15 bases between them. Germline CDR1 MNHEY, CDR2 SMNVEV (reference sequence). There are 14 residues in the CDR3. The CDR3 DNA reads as TGTGCCAGCAGTCCTCCAGGCCCAGGCGAAAAACTGTTTTTT. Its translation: CASSPPGPGEKLFF.

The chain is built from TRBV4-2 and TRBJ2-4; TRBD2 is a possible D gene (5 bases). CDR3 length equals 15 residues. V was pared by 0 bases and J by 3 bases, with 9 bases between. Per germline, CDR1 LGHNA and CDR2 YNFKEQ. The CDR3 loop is CASSQEGLDKNIQYF. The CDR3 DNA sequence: TGTGCCAGCAGCCAAGAAGGACTGGACAAAAACATTCAGTACTTC.

CDR3 sequence reads: CASSRGQDNSPLHF. CDR3 bases: TGTGCCAGCAGTAGGGGACAGGATAATTCACCCCTCCACTTT. This chain connects TRBV27 to TRBJ1-6; 8 bases align to TRBD1. The CDR3 has 14 amino acids. Per germline, CDR1 MNHEY and CDR2 SMNVEV (reference sequence). J was trimmed by 5 bases and V by 5 bases; bases with no gene match: 2.

The CDR3, as DNA: TGCGCCAGCAGCTTGACCATAACAGGGGCCGGCACTGAAGCTTTCTTT. It encodes CASSLTITGAGTEAFF. The rearrangement links TRBV5-1 to TRBJ1-1; 7 positions match TRBD1. The CDR3 sequence is 16 residues long. The germline CDR1 and CDR2 sequences are SGHRS and YFSETQ. The trim removed 1 base at V and 4 bases at J, leaving 10 bases unmatched.

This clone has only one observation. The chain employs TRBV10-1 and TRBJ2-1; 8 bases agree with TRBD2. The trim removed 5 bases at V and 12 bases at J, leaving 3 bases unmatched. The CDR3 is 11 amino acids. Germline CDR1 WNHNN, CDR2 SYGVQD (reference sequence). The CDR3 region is CASSPGLAQFF. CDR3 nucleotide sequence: TGCGCCAGCAGTCCCGGACTAGCGCAGTTCTTC.

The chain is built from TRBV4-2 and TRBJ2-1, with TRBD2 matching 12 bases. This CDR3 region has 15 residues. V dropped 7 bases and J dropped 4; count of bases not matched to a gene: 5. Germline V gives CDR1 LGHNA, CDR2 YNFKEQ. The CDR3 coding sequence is TGTGCCAGCAATTTCCTAGCGGGAGGGTACAATGAGCAGTTCTTC. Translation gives CASNFLAGGYNEQFF.

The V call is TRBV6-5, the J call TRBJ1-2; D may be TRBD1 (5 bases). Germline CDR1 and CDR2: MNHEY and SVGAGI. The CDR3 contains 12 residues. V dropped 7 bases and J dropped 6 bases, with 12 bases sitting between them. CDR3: CASITGTDGYTF. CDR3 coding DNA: TGTGCCAGCATTACCGGGACGGATGGCTACACCTTC.

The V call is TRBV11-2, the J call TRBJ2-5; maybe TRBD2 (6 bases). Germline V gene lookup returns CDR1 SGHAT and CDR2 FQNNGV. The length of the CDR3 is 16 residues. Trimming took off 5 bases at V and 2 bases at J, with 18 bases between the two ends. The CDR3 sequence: CASSPRETGGQETQYF. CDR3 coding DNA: TGTGCCAGCAGCCCCCGAGAGACCGGGGGACAAGAGACCCAGTACTTC. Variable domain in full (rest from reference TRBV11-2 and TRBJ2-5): EAGVAQSPRYKIIEKRQSVAFWCNPISGHATLYWYQQILGQGPKLLIQFQNNGVVDDSQLPKDRFSAERLKGVDSTLKIQPAKLEDSAVYLCASSPRETGGQETQYFGPGTRLLVL.

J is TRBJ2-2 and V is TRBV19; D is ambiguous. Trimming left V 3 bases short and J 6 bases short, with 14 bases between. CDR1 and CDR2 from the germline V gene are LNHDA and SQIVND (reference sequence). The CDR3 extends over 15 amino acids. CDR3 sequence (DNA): TGTGCCAGTAGTATGGGTGGGGTTTGGCCCGGGGAGCTGTTTTTT. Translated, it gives CASSMGGVWPGELFF. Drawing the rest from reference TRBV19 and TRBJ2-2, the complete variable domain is DGGITQSPKYLFRKEGQNVTLSCEQNLNHDAMYWYRQDPGQGLRLIYYSQIVNDFQKGDIAEGYSVSREKKESFPLTVTSAQKNPTAFYLCASSMGGVWPGELFFGEGSRLTVL.

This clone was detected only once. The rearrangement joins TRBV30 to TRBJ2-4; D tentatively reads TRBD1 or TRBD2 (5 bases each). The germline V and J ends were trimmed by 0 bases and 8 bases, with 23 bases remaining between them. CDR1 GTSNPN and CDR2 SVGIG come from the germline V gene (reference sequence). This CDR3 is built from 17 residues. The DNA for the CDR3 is TGTGCCTGGAGTGTTGGGTTTGTGGGGGATGGAATCGACATTCAGTACTTC. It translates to CAWSVGFVGDGIDIQYF.

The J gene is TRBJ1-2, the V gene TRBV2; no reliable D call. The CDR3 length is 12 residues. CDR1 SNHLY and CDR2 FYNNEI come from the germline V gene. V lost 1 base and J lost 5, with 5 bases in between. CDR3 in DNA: TGTGCCAGCAGTGAAGTAGGTTATGGCTACACCTTC. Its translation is CASSEVGYGYTF.

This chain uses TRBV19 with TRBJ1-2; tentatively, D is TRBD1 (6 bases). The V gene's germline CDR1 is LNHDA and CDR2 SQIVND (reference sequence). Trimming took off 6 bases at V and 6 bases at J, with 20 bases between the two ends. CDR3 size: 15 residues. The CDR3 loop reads CASRPLGGIKDGYTF. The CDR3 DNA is TGTGCCAGTAGGCCCTTAGGGGGAATTAAGGATGGCTACACCTTC. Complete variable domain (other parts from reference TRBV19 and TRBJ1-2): DGGITQSPKYLFRKEGQNVTLSCEQNLNHDAMYWYRQDPGQGLRLIYYSQIVNDFQKGDIAEGYSVSREKKESFPLTVTSAQKNPTAFYLCASRPLGGIKDGYTFGSGTRLTVV.